The 21 T cell receptor beta chains below were found in one sample sequenced in a study of T cell repertoires in cytomegalovirus infection. TCRdb processed the reads anew with MiXCR; each CDR3 protein has one entry. This table has about 190,000 distinct CDR3 sequences, approximately 9.7% appearing once. Sequencing input: PBMCs. The receptors shown here come from a human donor in good health (CMV status not recorded). Some clones in this sample may be carry-over from other donors' samples.

In this sample, this clonotype turned up many times. V and J are TRBV7-9 and TRBJ2-7; 11 bases align to TRBD2. After removal of 3 bases from V and 3 bases from J, the junction contained 7 bases not matched to a gene. CDR1 is SEHNR and CDR2 is FQNEAQ in the germline V gene (reference sequence). CDR3 length equals 16 residues. The CDR3 loop is CASSLTLAGGNYEQYF. CDR3 nucleotides: TGTGCCAGCAGCTTGACCTTAGCGGGAGGGAACTACGAGCAGTACTTC.

This clonotype came up a few times. The chain carries TRBV30 and TRBJ2-3; D perhaps matches TRBD1 (6 bases). Trimming cost V 2 bases and J 0 bases, with 12 bases left between them. The CDR3 length is 15 residues. The germline gives CDR1 GTSNPN, CDR2 SVGIG (reference sequence). The CDR3 region is CAWSRGSPSTDTQYF. DNA for the CDR3: TGTGCCTGGAGTAGGGGGAGCCCAAGCACAGATACGCAGTATTTT.

This clonotype was counted a few times. The chain links TRBV20-1 to TRBJ1-1; TRBD1 agrees at 7 bases. With V trimmed by 5 bases and J by 1 base, 4 bases remained unmatched. The CDR3 loop spans 13 amino acids. Germline V lookup: CDR1 DFQATT, CDR2 SNEGSKA (reference sequence). CDR3 in amino acids: CSAYNRGNTEAFF. DNA for the CDR3: TGCAGTGCTTATAACAGGGGGAACACTGAAGCTTTCTTT.

The sample holds many counts of this clonotype. The chain has TRBV11-2 and TRBJ2-1; 10 bases fit TRBD2. In germline, CDR1 is SGHAT, CDR2 FQNNGV. V was clipped by 4 bases and J by 4 bases; unmatched bases: 10. CDR3 length: 17 amino acids. The CDR3 nucleotides read TGTGCCAGCAGCTCCCGAAGCGGGGGGGCCCCTTACAATGAGCAGTTCTTC. It is translated as CASSSRSGGAPYNEQFF. Combining the CDR3 with reference TRBV11-2 and TRBJ2-1 gives the whole variable domain EAGVAQSPRYKIIEKRQSVAFWCNPISGHATLYWYQQILGQGPKLLIQFQNNGVVDDSQLPKDRFSAERLKGVDSTLKIQPAKLEDSAVYLCASSSRSGGAPYNEQFFGPGTRLTVL.

The chain links TRBV7-2 to TRBJ1-3; D might be TRBD1 (5 bases). CDR3 length: 15 residues. Trimming pared 5 bases from V and 1 base from J, leaving 12 bases between. Germline V gene lookup returns CDR1 SGHTA and CDR2 FQGNSA. The CDR3 nucleotides are TGTGCCAGCAGCCCCGAGACAGTTTCTGGAAACACCATATATTTT. Translated: CASSPETVSGNTIYF.

This clonotype showed up many times. V is TRBV7-2 and J is TRBJ2-7; D gene unclear. Germline V CDR1 and CDR2: SGHTA, FQGNSA. V shed 2 bases and J shed 2 bases, with 19 bases lying between them. The CDR3 contains 17 residues. This chain's CDR3 is CASSLFFGGTPTYEQYF. In DNA, the CDR3 is TGTGCCAGCAGCTTATTCTTCGGCGGAACCCCTACCTACGAGCAGTACTTC.

In this sample, this clonotype turned up a few times. The chain recombines TRBV10-3 with TRBJ1-5; D call uncertain. V lost 3 bases, J lost 6 bases, and 6 bases lay in between. This CDR3 comprises 12 residues. Germline V gene lookup returns CDR1 ENHRY and CDR2 SYGVKD. As DNA, the CDR3 is TGTGCCATCAGTGACCCGGGTCAGCCCCAGCATTTT. As protein: CAISDPGQPQHF.

This clonotype was seen ten or more times. The V gene is TRBV28, the J gene TRBJ2-7, with D possibly matching TRBD1 (6 bases). CDR3 length equals 12 residues. The V and J ends lost 4 bases and 6 bases respectively, with 10 bases between them. Germline values: CDR1 MDHEN, CDR2 SYDVKM. Written as DNA, the CDR3 is TGTGCCAGCAGTTCGACAGGACGCGAGCAGTACTTC. This codes for CASSSTGREQYF.

This clonotype was observed a few times. This sequence joins TRBV27 and TRBJ2-7; 8 bases are shared with TRBD2. The CDR3 is 15 amino acids. With 5 bases clipped from V and 7 bases from J, the junction kept 13 bases outside the gene matches. CDR1 is MNHEY, CDR2 SMNVEV, per germline (reference sequence). Here the CDR3 DNA reads TGTGCCAGCAGTGAGCGTCCGGGGGGGACGGCGGAGCAGTACTTC. It yields the protein CASSERPGGTAEQYF.

Ten or more counts support this clonotype. The chain combines TRBV7-2 with TRBJ2-1; the D gene could be TRBD1 or TRBD2 (5 bases each). V was trimmed by 5 bases and J by 2 bases, leaving 16 bases between them. Germline V gene lookup returns CDR1 SGHTA and CDR2 FQGNSA. The CDR3 runs to 16 residues. CDR3 nucleotide sequence: TGTGCCAGCAGCCTCCGGGGCGCACAAACCTACAATGAGCAGTTCTTC. As protein: CASSLRGAQTYNEQFF.

The sample holds many counts of this clonotype. The gene calls are TRBV7-2 and TRBJ2-1; TRBD1 aligns across 8 bases. The J segment lost 7 bases and the V segment lost 5 bases, leaving 16 bases of the junction unmatched. This CDR3 contains 17 residues. Germline loops: CDR1 SGHTA, CDR2 FQGNSA. The CDR3 DNA sequence: TGTGCCAGCAGCCTTACCTCCGGGACAGGCGTTGCTAATGAGCAGTTCTTC. Translation: CASSLTSGTGVANEQFF.

The sample holds many counts of this clonotype. The rearrangement joins TRBV7-6 to TRBJ2-5, with 9 bases aligning to TRBD1. Per the germline V gene, CDR1 is SGHVS and CDR2 is FNYEAQ. The CDR3 length is 16 residues. J was trimmed by 0 bases and V by 5 bases; bases with no gene match: 7. Here the CDR3 DNA reads TGTGCCAGCAGCCAGAGCGGGACAGGGAACCAAGAGACCCAGTACTTC. Amino acids: CASSQSGTGNQETQYF. Combining the CDR3 with reference TRBV7-6 and TRBJ2-5 gives the whole variable domain GAGVSQSPRYKVTKRGQDVALRCDPISGHVSLYWYRQALGQGPEFLTYFNYEAQQDKSGLPNDRFSAERPEGSISTLTIQRTEQRDSAMYRCASSQSGTGNQETQYFGPGTRLLVL.

Concerning this clonotype: A single base separates this from a much larger clone, so it may be a read error. This sequence joins TRBV28 and TRBJ1-2; D may be TRBD1 (5 bases). The CDR3 extends over 14 amino acids. Germline V lookup: CDR1 MDHEN, CDR2 SYDVKM. Here the CDR3 DNA reads TGTCCCAGCAGTTTTTCCCGGGGTGCAGGGGGCTACACCTTC. It specifies CPSSFSRGAGGYTF.

There are a few counts of this clonotype. The chain couples TRBV29-1 to TRBJ2-7; 7 nucleotides align to TRBD1. CDR3 length: 13 residues. CDR1 and CDR2 (germline): SQVTM, ANQGSEA. The V gene end was trimmed by 7 bases and the J gene end by 0 bases; junction bases not matched to a gene: 6. CDR3 sequence (DNA): TGCAGCGCTGCCCCAGGGGGCTCCTACGAGCAGTACTTC. It encodes CSAAPGGSYEQYF.

The V gene is TRBV18, the J gene TRBJ1-1; a possible D gene is TRBD1 (5 bases). The length of the CDR3 is 15 residues. Germline V CDR1 and CDR2: KGHSH, LQKENI. V was cut by 1 base and J by 1 base, with 10 bases left in between. CDR3: CASSPLGRANTEAFF. In DNA, the CDR3 is TGTGCCAGCTCACCACTCGGCAGGGCGAACACTGAAGCTTTCTTT.

This clonotype was detected a few times. The chain uses TRBV19 and TRBJ2-1, with 8 bases identical to TRBD2. The CDR3 covers 16 residues. The trim removed 4 bases at V and 4 bases at J, leaving 9 bases unmatched. CDR1 LNHDA and CDR2 SQIVND come from the germline V gene (reference sequence). CDR3 sequence reads: CASSTYPGTRYNEQFF. In DNA, the CDR3 is TGTGCCAGTAGTACTTACCCCGGGACTAGATACAATGAGCAGTTCTTC.

This clonotype has ten or more counts. This rearrangement joins TRBV20-1 to TRBJ1-5; possibly TRBD1 for D (5 bases). Looked up from germline, CDR1 is DFQATT and CDR2 is SNEGSKA (reference sequence). The CDR3 loop spans 14 amino acids. With 1 base removed from V and 7 bases from J, the gap between germline ends came to 14 bases. The DNA of the CDR3 is TGCAGTGCTAGAGTAGCCAGGGCTGGCCAGCCCCAGCATTTT. This codes for CSARVARAGQPQHF.

This clonotype was observed at least ten times. This chain links TRBV7-8 with TRBJ1-5, with D perhaps matching TRBD1 (5 bases). The V gene lost 5 bases and the J gene lost 4 bases, with 9 bases spanning the gap. CDR1 SGHVS and CDR2 FQNEAQ come from the germline V gene. The CDR3 has 13 residues. In nucleotides, the CDR3 is TGTGCCAGCAGCGTCGACAGAAATCAGCCCCAGCATTTT. This gives the protein CASSVDRNQPQHF.

This clonotype was observed at least ten times. The rearrangement links TRBV28 to TRBJ2-5; D possibly corresponds to TRBD2 (5 bases). Trimming left V 5 bases short and J 3 bases short, with 16 bases between. Germline values: CDR1 MDHEN, CDR2 SYDVKM. The CDR3 spans 15 residues. CDR3 protein: CASSHPRDYKETQYF. CDR3 sequence (DNA): TGTGCCAGCAGTCACCCCCGTGACTACAAAGAGACCCAGTACTTC.

This clonotype has only a few counts. The rearrangement joins TRBV7-4 to TRBJ2-2; tentative D call: TRBD2 (6 bases). The V end lost 6 bases, the J end lost 1 base, and 12 bases lay between the germline ends. The CDR3 is made up of 15 amino acids. Germline CDR1 is SGHVT and CDR2 is SQSDAQ. CDR3 coding DNA: TGTGCCAGCAGGCCGGGACTCCAGAACACCGGGGAGCTGTTTTTT. This translates into CASRPGLQNTGELFF.

In its sample, this clonotype was seen a few times. The chain is built from TRBV7-9 and TRBJ2-5; TRBD2 matches 10 bases. Germline CDR1 is SEHNR and CDR2 is FQNEAQ (reference sequence). J lost 3 bases, V lost 10 bases, and 11 bases had no gene match. The CDR3 loop spans 15 amino acids. The CDR3 DNA is TGTGCCACTCAATCCACCGGGACTAGCGAAGAGACCCAGTACTTC. Its translation is CATQSTGTSEETQYF.